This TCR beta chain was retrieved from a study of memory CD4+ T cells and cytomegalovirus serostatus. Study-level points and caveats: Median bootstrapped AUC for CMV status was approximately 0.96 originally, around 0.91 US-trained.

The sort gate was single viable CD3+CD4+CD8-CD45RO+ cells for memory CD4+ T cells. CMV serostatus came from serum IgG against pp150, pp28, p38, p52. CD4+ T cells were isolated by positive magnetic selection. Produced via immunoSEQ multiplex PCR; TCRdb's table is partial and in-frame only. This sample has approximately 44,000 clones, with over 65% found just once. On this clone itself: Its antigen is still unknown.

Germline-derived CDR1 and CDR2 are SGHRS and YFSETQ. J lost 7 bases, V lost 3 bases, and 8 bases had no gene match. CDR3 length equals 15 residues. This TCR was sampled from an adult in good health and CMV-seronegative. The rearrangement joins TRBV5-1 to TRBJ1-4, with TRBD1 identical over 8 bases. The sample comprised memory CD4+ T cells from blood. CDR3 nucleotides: TGCGCCAGCAGCTCCCAGGGGGCGCCGGGTGAAAAACTGTTTTTT. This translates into CASSSQGAPGEKLFF.